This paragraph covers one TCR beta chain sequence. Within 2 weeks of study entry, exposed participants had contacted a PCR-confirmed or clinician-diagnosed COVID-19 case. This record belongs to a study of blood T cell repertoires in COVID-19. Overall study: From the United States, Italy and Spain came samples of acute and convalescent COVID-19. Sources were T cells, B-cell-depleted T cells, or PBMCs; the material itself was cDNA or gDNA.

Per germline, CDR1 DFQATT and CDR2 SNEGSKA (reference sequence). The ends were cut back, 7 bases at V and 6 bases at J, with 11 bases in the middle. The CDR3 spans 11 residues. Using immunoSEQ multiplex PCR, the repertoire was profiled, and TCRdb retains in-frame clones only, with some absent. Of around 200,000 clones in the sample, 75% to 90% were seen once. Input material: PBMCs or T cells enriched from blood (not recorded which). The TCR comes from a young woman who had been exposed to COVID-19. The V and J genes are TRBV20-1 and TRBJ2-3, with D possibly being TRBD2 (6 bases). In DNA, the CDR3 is TGCAGTGGCCGACGGGGGGATACGCAGTATTTT. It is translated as CSGRRGDTQYF.